This T cell receptor (beta chain) was documented in a study of Ad26.COV2.S vaccination and SARS-CoV-2 variants. Overall study: The vaccine Ad26.COV2.S was put into the muscle once, or twice with 56 days between.

Noted treatment: 19 received Ad26.COV2.S at low or high dose, single or two shots; 5 received placebo; per-sample allocation not given. Sampling happened 63 days after the first vaccine or placebo injection. With 3 bases clipped from V and 2 bases from J, the junction kept 5 bases outside the gene matches. The CDR3 has 15 residues. CDR1 LGHDT and CDR2 YNNKEL come from the germline V gene (reference sequence). TCRdb's table, derived via immunoSEQ multiplex PCR, lists solely in-frame clones and lacks some. In the table there are about 420,000 clones, roughly 88% of which are singletons. This chain uses TRBV3-1 (or the pseudogene TRBV3-2) with TRBJ2-5; 8 nucleotides agree with TRBD2. The clonotype was recovered from a person aged 18-60 years who received the Ad26.COV2.S COVID-19 vaccine or a placebo. The sample in question was peripheral blood, obtained in a trial of Ad26.COV2.S vaccine versus placebo. CDR3 loop: CASSHIRGGQETQYF. The CDR3 DNA follows: TGTGCCAGCAGCCACATACGGGGGGGACAAGAGACCCAGTACTTC.